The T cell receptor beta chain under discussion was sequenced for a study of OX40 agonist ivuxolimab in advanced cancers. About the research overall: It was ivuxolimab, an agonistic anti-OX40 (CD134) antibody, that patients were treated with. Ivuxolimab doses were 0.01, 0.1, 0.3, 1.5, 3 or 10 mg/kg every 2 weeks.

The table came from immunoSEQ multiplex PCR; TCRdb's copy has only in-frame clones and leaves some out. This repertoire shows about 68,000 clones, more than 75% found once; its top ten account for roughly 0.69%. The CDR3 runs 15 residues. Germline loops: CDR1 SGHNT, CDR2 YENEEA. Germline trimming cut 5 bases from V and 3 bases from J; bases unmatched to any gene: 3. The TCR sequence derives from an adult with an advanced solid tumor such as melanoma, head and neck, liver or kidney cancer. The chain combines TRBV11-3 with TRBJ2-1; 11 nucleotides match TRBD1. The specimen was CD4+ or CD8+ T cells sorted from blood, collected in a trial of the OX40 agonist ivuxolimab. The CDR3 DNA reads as TGTGCCAGCAGCCGCGGGACAGGGGGCTACAATGAGCAGTTCTTC. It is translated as CASSRGTGGYNEQFF.